This T cell receptor (beta chain) was sequenced for a study of T cell clones after liver transplantation. Study-level background: Immunosuppression withdrawal was tried within 2 years after liver transplantation in this trial. TCRbeta sequencing after a pre-transplant mixed lymphocyte reaction identified graft-donor-reactive clones, later tracked in post-transplant blood.

Broader study findings: Conclusions were preliminary, with small, heterogeneous patient groups. Migration into the graft, not deletion, may explain lost graft donor-reactive T cells.

Sequencing was performed with immunoSEQ multiplex PCR; in TCRdb, only in-frame clones are kept and a portion is missing. The table has 20,000 to 30,000 clones, 55% to 75% seen once; the top ten hold approximately 3%. This CDR3 contains 12 residues. In germline, CDR1 is SGHDT, CDR2 YYEEEE. V was clipped by 4 bases and J by 7 bases, with 10 bases between them. This clone was counted between two and nine times. What it recognizes is unknown. The source is a human donor who received a liver transplant. V gene TRBV5-6 combines with J gene TRBJ2-3, with D uncertain. The material was CD4+ T cells from blood, obtained before liver transplant. The CDR3 DNA reads TGTGCCAGCAGCCCGAACCCTTATACGCAGTATTTT. Its protein product is CASSPNPYTQYF.